This TCR beta chain was documented in a study of cytomegalovirus exposure and HLA in healthy donors. The PCR ran on 60 Vbeta and 13 Jbeta primers. The assay was immunoSEQ multiplex PCR, and TCRdb's table has in-frame clones only and misses some. The sample records around 65,000 clones, 65% to 80% being singletons. Points on this clone: A read error may account for a junction end that differs from germline.

This receptor was taken from a middle-aged man in good health and CMV-seropositive. Sequenced: PBMCs.

The CDR3 DNA reads TGTGCCAGTAGTATAGGACAGGGAATGAACTTC. As protein: CASSIGQGMNF. The rearrangement joins TRBV19 to TRBJ2-7; 7 positions agree with TRBD1. This CDR3 has 11 residues. Germline-derived CDR1 and CDR2 are LNHDA and SQIVND (reference sequence).